This TCR beta chain is drawn from a study of chemoradiotherapy in HPV16-positive cancers. The overall study: Candidate HPV-specific clones and shared TCR motifs came from two HPV16-positive patients.

Some clones are missing from TCRdb's copy, which holds only in-frame ones; the method was immunoSEQ multiplex PCR. The table records 4,500 or so clones, approximately 72% of them present only once. This CDR3 contains 16 residues. V shed 3 bases and J 7 bases; nucleotides not matched to a gene: 12. CDR1 SGDLS and CDR2 YYNGEE come from the germline V gene. In its sample, this clone was seen a few times. Its antigen is currently unknown. Whole-study findings and limits: Candidate HPV-specific clones and E7-related TCR motifs grew in tumor during treatment. Better recurrence-free survival went with HPV-responsive T-cell expansion in HPV16-positive patients.

Repertoires were sampled repeatedly during chemoradiotherapy. Source: tumor tissue, taken from a patient who underwent chemoradiotherapy. J is TRBJ2-1 and V is TRBV9; 8 nucleotides align to TRBD2. The TCR was taken from a human donor with HPV-associated anogenital cancer. This CDR3 is CASSAESGLAGNEQFF. In DNA, the CDR3 is TGTGCCAGCAGCGCGGAATCAGGACTAGCTGGTAATGAGCAGTTCTTC.